This T cell receptor (beta chain) is drawn from a study of cytomegalovirus exposure and HLA in healthy donors. This CDR3 has 15 residues. J gave up 3 bases and V 6 bases, and 7 bases lay outside the gene matches. Per germline, CDR1 MNHNS and CDR2 SASEGT. PCR amplification relied on 60 Vbeta primers (plus 13 Jbeta primers). Only in-frame clones appear in the TCRdb table, and some are missing; sequencing was by immunoSEQ multiplex PCR. The sample carries approximately 160,000 clones, more than 65% recorded once. The TCR originated in a man aged 25-40 years in good health and CMV-seropositive. The sequenced sample was PBMCs. The chain recombines TRBV6-1 with TRBJ1-5, with 8 bases that match TRBD1. In DNA form, the CDR3 reads TGTGCCAGCAGCCCGGGACAGGATTTCAATCAGCCCCAGCATTTT. Amino acids: CASSPGQDFNQPQHF.